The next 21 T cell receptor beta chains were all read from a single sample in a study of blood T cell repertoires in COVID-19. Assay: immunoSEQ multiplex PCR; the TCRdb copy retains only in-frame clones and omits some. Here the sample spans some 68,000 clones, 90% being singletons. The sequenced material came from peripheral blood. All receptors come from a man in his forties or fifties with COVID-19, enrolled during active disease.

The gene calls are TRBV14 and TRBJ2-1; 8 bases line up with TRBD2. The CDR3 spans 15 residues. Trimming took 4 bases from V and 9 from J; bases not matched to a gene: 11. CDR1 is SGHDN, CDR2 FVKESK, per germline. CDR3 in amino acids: CASSRDEREFLEQFF. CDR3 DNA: TGTGCCAGCAGCCGTGACGAGCGGGAGTTCCTTGAGCAGTTCTTC.

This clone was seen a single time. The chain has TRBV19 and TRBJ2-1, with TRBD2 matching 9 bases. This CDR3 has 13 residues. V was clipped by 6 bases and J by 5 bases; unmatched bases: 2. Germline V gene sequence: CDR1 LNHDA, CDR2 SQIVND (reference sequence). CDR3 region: CASSRLADNEQFF. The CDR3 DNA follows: TGTGCCAGTAGCCGACTAGCGGACAATGAGCAGTTCTTC.

DNA of the CDR3: TGTGCCACCAGTGATTTAGACAGAACTGAAGCTTTCTTT. Translating it yields CATSDLDRTEAFF. The chain employs TRBV24-1 and TRBJ1-1; tentatively, D is TRBD1 (5 bases). The germline V gene has CDR1 KGHDR and CDR2 SFDVKD. V was trimmed by 1 base and J by 5 bases, leaving 7 bases between them. The CDR3 has 13 residues.

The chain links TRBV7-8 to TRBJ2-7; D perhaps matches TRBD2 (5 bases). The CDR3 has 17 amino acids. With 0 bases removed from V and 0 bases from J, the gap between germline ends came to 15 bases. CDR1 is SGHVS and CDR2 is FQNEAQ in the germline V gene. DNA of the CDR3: TGTGCCAGCAGCTTAGCTTCTTGGACGGGGAGCTCCTACGAGCAGTACTTC. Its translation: CASSLASWTGSSYEQYF.

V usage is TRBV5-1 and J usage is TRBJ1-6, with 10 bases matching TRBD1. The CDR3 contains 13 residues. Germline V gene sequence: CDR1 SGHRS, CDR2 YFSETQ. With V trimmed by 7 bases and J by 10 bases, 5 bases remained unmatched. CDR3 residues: CASGGQGGSPLHF. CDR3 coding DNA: TGCGCCAGCGGAGGACAGGGGGGCTCACCCCTCCACTTT.

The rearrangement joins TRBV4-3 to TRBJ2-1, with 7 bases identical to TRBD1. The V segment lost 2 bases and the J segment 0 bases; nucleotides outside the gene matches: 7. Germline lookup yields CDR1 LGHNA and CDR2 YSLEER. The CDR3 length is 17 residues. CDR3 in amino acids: CASSQRPDRVSYNEQFF. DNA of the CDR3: TGCGCCAGCAGCCAACGGCCTGACAGGGTCTCCTACAATGAGCAGTTCTTC.

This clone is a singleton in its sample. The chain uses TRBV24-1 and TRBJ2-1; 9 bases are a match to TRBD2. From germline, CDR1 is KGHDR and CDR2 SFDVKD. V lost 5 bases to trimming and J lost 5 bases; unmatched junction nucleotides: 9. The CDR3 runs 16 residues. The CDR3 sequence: CATSGVSAGGNNEQFF. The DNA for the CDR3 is TGTGCCACCAGTGGGGTATCAGCGGGAGGCAACAATGAGCAGTTCTTC.

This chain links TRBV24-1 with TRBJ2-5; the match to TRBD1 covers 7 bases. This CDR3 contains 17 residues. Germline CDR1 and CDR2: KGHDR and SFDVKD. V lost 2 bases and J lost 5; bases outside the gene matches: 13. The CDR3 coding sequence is TGTGCCACCAGTGATTCCATTATGCGGACAGGCCGGGAGACCCAGTACTTC. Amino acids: CATSDSIMRTGRETQYF.

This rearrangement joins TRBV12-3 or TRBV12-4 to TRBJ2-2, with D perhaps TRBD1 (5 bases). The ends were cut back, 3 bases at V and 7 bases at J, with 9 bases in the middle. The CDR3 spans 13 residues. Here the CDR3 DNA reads TGTGCCAGCAGTTTTGGGGCCGTCGGGGAGCTGTTTTTT. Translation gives CASSFGAVGELFF.

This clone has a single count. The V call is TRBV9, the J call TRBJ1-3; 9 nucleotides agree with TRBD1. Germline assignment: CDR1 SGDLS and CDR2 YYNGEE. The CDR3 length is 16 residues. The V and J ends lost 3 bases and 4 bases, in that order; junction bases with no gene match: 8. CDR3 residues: CASSAPTGGRGNTIYF. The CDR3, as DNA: TGTGCCAGCAGCGCTCCGACAGGGGGTAGGGGAAACACCATATATTTT.

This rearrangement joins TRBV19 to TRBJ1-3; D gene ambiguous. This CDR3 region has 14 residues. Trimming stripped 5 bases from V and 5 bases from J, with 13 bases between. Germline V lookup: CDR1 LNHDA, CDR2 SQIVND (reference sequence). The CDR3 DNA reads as TGTGCCAGTAGTTCCCCCGGAGCCAGAAACACCATATATTTT. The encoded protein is CASSSPGARNTIYF.

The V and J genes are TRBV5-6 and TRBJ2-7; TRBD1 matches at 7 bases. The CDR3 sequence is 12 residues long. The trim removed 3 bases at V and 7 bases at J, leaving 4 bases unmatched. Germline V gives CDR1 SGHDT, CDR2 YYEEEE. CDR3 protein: CASSSRGSEQYF. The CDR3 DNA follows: TGTGCCAGCAGCTCCAGGGGGAGTGAGCAGTACTTC.

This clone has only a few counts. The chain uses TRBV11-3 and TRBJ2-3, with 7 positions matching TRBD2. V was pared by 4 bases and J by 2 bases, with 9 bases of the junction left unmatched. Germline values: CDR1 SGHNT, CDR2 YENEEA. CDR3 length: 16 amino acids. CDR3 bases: TGTGCCAGCAGCTCTGGGACTATCGGGGTCACAGATACGCAGTATTTT. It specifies CASSSGTIGVTDTQYF.

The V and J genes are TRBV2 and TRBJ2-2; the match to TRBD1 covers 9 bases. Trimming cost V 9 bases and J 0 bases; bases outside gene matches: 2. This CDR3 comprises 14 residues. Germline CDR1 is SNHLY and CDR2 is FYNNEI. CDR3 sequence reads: CASRQGANTGELFF. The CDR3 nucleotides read TGTGCCAGTAGACAGGGGGCGAACACCGGGGAGCTGTTTTTT.

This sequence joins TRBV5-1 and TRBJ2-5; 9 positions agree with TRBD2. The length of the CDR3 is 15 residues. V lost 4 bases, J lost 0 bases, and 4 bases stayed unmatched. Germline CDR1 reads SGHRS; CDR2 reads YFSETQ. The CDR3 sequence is CASSRLAGNQETQYF. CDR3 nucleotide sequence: TGCGCCAGCAGCCGCCTAGCGGGGAACCAAGAGACCCAGTACTTC.

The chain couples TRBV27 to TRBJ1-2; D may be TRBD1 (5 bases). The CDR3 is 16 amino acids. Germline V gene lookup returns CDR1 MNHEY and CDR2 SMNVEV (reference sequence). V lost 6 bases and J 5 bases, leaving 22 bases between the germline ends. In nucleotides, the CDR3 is TGTGCCAGCAGGAACTTCGGGGGAGGGGCACCGTATGGCTACACCTTC. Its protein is CASRNFGGGAPYGYTF.

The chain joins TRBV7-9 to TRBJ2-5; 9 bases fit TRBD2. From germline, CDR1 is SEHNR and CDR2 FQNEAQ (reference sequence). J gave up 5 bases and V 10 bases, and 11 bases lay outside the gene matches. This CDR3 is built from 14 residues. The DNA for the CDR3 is TGTGCCACCTCGGCGGGAGGGCCGGTTGAGACCCAGTACTTC. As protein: CATSAGGPVETQYF.

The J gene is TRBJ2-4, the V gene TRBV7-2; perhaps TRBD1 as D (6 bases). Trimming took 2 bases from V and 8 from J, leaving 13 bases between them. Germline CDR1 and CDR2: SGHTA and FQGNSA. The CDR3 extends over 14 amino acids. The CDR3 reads CASSLLQGPYIQYF. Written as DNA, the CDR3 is TGTGCCAGCAGCTTATTGCAGGGGCCCTACATTCAGTACTTC.

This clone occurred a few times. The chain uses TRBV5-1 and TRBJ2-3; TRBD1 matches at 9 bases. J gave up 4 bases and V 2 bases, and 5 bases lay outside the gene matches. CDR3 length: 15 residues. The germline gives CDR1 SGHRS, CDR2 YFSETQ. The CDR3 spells CASSFRDRAADTQYF. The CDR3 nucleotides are TGCGCCAGCAGCTTCCGGGACAGGGCGGCAGATACGCAGTATTTT.

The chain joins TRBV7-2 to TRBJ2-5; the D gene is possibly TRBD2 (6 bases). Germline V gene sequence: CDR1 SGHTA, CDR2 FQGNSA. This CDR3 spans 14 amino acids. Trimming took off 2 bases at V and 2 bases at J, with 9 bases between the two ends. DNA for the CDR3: TGTGCCAGCAGCTTAATGACTAGTCAAGAGACCCAGTACTTC. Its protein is CASSLMTSQETQYF.

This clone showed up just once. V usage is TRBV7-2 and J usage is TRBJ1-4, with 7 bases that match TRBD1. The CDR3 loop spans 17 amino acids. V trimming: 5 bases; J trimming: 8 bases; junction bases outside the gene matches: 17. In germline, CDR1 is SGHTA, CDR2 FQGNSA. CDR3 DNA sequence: TGTGCCAGCAGCCTAGGCCCGGGGGCAGGGGGAGGCGAAAAACTGTTTTTT. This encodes CASSLGPGAGGGEKLFF.